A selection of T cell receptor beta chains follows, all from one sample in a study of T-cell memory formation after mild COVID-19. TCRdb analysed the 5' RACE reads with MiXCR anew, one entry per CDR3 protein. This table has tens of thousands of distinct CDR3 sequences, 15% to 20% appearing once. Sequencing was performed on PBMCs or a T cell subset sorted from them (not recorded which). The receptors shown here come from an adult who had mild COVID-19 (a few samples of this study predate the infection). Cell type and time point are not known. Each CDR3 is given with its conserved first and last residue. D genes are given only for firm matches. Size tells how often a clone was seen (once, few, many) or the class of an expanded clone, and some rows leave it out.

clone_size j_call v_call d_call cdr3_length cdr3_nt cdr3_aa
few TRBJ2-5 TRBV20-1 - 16 TGCAGTGCTAGAGATTTCGGTGGGGCCCTCCAAGAGACCCAGTACTTC CSARDFGGALQETQYF
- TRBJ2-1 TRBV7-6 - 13 TGTGCCAGCACCTCAACAGAATCCAATGAGCAGTTCTTC CASTSTESNEQFF
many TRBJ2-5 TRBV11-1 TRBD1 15 TGTGCCAGCAGCTTAGAGACAGGGTTGGGAGAGACCCAGTACTTC CASSLETGLGETQYF
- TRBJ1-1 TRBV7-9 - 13 TGTGCCAGCATTTTTGTTGGTAGGACTGAAGCTTTCTTT CASIFVGRTEAFF
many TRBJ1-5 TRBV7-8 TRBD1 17 TGTGCCAGCAGCTTAGCCGGTGGTGACAGGGGCAATCAGCCCCAGCATTTT CASSLAGGDRGNQPQHF
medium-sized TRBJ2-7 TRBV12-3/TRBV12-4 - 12 TGTGCCAGCAGTCCAGGCTCCTACGAGCAGTACTTC CASSPGSYEQYF
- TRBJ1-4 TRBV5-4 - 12 TGTGCCAGCAGCCGGGACGGGGAAAAACTGTTTTTT CASSRDGEKLFF
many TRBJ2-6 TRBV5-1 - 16 TGCGCCAGCAGCTTGGAGCCGGGGAGTGGGGCCAACGTCCTGACTTTC CASSLEPGSGANVLTF
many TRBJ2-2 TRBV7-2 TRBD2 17 TGTGCCAGCAGCCTCCCTGGGCTAGCGGGGGACACCGGGGAGCTGTTTTTT CASSLPGLAGDTGELFF
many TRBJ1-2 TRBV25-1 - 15 TGTGCCAGCAGTGAATCCGGCTCGGGGGACTATGGCTACACCTTC CASSESGSGDYGYTF
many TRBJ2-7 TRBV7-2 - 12 TGTGCCAGCAGCTTTCTGTTATCCGAGCAGTACTTC CASSFLLSEQYF
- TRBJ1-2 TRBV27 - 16 TGTGCCAGCAGTCCCACGGGCGCTCCTCTTAACTATGGCTACACCTTC CASSPTGAPLNYGYTF
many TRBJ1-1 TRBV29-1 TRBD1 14 TGCAGCGTTTTACCAGGGGGCGCGGGCACTGAAGCTTTCTTT CSVLPGGAGTEAFF
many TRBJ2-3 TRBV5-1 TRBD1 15 TGCGCCAGCAGCGGACCACAGGGGTTCACAGATACGCAGTATTTT CASSGPQGFTDTQYF
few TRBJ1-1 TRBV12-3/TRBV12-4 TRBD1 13 TGTGCCAGCAGTCGGGACAGGGCTTTCGGGGCTTTCTTT CASSRDRAFGAFF
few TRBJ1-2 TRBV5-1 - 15 TGCGCCAGCAGCGACCGGGGGGGCGCTAACTATGGCTACACCTTC CASSDRGGANYGYTF
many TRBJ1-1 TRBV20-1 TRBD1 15 TGCAGTGCTAGAGTCGCACAGGGGGCGTACACTGAAGCTTTCTTT CSARVAQGAYTEAFF
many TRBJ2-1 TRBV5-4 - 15 TGTGCCAGCAGCTTTCTATCCAGCTCCTACAATGAGCAGTTCTTC CASSFLSSSYNEQFF
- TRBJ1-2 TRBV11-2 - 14 TGTGCCAGCAGCTTAGACAGGAGAAACAATGGCTACACCTTC CASSLDRRNNGYTF
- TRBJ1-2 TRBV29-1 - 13 TGCAGCGTTGGAAAGGGTCATTTAGATGGCTACACCTTC CSVGKGHLDGYTF